This TCR beta chain derives from a study of shared clonotypes between healthy human individuals. In the study overall: Plates per donor: three CD4 naive, three CD4 memory, two CD8 naive, one CD8 memory.

The V and J ends lost 6 bases and 5 bases respectively, with 19 bases between them. Germline CDR1 MNHNY, CDR2 SVGAGI (reference sequence). The CDR3 is made up of 15 amino acids. Study observations and caveats: Non-shared clonotypes showed lower generation probabilities than clonotypes common to all four donors. Though the depth was large, rarefaction showed that sorted-subset sequencing was incomplete.

As for this clone: Its antigen is not known.

Only CD45RO-negative cells positively selected for CCR7 counted as naive CD8 cells, so terminally differentiated effector memory CD45RA+ cells were excluded. 200 to 250 ng DNA, approximately 30,000 T cell genomes, went into each sorted-subset replicate PCR. The repertoire was sequenced with immunoSEQ multiplex PCR; TCRdb's copy has only in-frame clones and lacks some. Among fewer than 850,000 clones listed, about 96% were seen once. Sample: naive CD8+ T cells sorted from blood. The receptor's source is a man aged 25 to 45 in good health. The chain couples TRBV6-6 to TRBJ1-2; a possible D gene is TRBD1 (5 bases). The DNA for the CDR3 is TGTGCCAGCAGCCACGACTCATCGGGGGTGTATGGCTACACCTTC. Encoded protein: CASSHDSSGVYGYTF.